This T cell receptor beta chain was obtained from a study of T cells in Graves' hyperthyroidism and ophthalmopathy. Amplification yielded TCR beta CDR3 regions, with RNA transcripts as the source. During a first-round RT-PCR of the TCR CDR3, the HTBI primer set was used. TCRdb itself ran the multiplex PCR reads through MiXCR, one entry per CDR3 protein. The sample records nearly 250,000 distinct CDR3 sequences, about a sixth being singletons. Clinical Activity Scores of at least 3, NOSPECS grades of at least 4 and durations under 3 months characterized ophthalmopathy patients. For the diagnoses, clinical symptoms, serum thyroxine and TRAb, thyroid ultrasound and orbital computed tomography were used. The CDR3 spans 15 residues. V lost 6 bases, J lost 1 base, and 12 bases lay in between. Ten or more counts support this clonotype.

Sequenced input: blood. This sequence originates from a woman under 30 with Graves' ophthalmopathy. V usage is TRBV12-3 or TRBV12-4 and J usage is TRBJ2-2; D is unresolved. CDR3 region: CASSLRRRNTGELFF. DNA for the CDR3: TGTGCCAGCAGCCTAAGGAGACGGAACACCGGGGAGCTGTTTTTT.